Listed here are 17 T cell receptor beta chains from one sample, sequenced in a study of blood T cell repertoires in COVID-19. Assay used: immunoSEQ multiplex PCR; TCRdb lists only in-frame clones, some missing. The table lists about 170,000 clones, 83% of them singletons. The sequenced sample consisted of peripheral blood. All receptors derive from a woman older than 75 with acute or convalescent COVID-19.

J is TRBJ1-2 and V is TRBV6-4, with 9 bases identical to TRBD1. Losses at the gene ends were 5 bases for V and 8 bases for J; bases not matched to a gene: 9. From germline, CDR1 is MRHNA and CDR2 SNTAGT. The CDR3 covers 14 residues. This CDR3 reads CASSQQGATGGYTF. In nucleotides, the CDR3 is TGTGCCAGCAGTCAACAGGGGGCGACTGGAGGCTACACCTTC.

This chain joins TRBV6-2 or TRBV6-3 and TRBJ1-5; 8 bases are a match to TRBD1. Trimming cost V 4 bases and J 2 bases; bases outside gene matches: 4. The V gene's germline CDR1 is MNHEY and CDR2 SVGEGT. CDR3 size: 15 residues. DNA for the CDR3: TGTGCCAGCAGTTGGGGACAGGCGGGCAATCAGCCCCAGCATTTT. As protein: CASSWGQAGNQPQHF.

V is TRBV7-3 and J is TRBJ2-3; the match to TRBD2 covers 7 bases. V shed 2 bases, J shed 6 bases, and the junction held 11 bases outside the gene matches. CDR1 SGHTA and CDR2 FQGTGA come from the germline V gene. The CDR3 runs 16 residues. The CDR3, as DNA: TGTGCCAGCAGCTTATCGGGGGGACCCCCCACGGATACGCAGTATTTT. Protein sequence: CASSLSGGPPTDTQYF.

This chain connects TRBV5-1 to TRBJ2-7, with 8 bases that match TRBD2. There are 14 residues in the CDR3. Germline values: CDR1 SGHRS, CDR2 YFSETQ. V lost 4 bases to trimming and J lost 2 bases; unmatched junction nucleotides: 5. DNA for the CDR3: TGCGCCAGCAGCGACTCGGGAGGGACCTACGAGCAGTACTTC. Its translation: CASSDSGGTYEQYF.

The genes are TRBV11-2 and TRBJ2-7; 9 bases align to TRBD2. V was clipped by 5 bases and J by 3 bases; unmatched bases: 8. The length of the CDR3 is 15 residues. Germline V gene data show CDR1 as SGHAT and CDR2 as FQNNGV. The CDR3 region has the DNA TGTGCCAGCAGCGAGGGACTAGCTCCCCTCTACGAGCAGTACTTC. Amino acids: CASSEGLAPLYEQYF.

This chain links TRBV19 with TRBJ2-7; possible D gene TRBD1, 6 bases. The germline CDR1 and CDR2 sequences are LNHDA and SQIVND (reference sequence). The CDR3 covers 13 residues. Trimming shortened V by 5 bases and J by 1 base, and 9 bases separated the two germline ends. Here the CDR3 DNA reads TGTGCCAGTAGTGTCAGGGGTTCCTACGAGCAGTACTTC. Translated, it gives CASSVRGSYEQYF.

This chain uses TRBV19 with TRBJ2-7; TRBD1 aligns across 8 bases. The CDR3 runs to 13 residues. With 5 bases clipped from V and 2 bases from J, the junction kept 2 bases outside the gene matches. CDR1 LNHDA and CDR2 SQIVND come from the germline V gene (reference sequence). CDR3 protein: CASSEQGAYEQYF. The CDR3 DNA is TGTGCCAGTAGTGAACAGGGGGCCTACGAGCAGTACTTC.

This clone was seen once. V and J are TRBV5-4 and TRBJ2-7; no firm D call. Trimming left V 4 bases short and J 0 bases short, with 11 bases between. The CDR3 covers 14 residues. Germline CDR1 SGHNT, CDR2 YYREEE (reference sequence). The CDR3 region is CASSRWSSSYEQYF. The CDR3 nucleotides read TGTGCCAGCAGCCGGTGGTCTAGCTCCTACGAGCAGTACTTC.

The CDR3 loop is CASSEPPGQGNEKLFF. The CDR3, as DNA: TGTGCCAGCAGTGAACCACCGGGACAGGGGAACGAAAAACTGTTTTTT. The gene calls are TRBV6-1 and TRBJ1-4, with 10 bases aligning to TRBD1. This CDR3 region has 16 residues. The V gene's germline CDR1 is MNHNS and CDR2 SASEGT. After removal of 2 bases from V and 8 bases from J, the junction contained 8 bases not matched to a gene.

The chain couples TRBV7-8 to TRBJ2-3; TRBD2 is a possible D gene (6 bases). CDR1 SGHVS and CDR2 FQNEAQ come from the germline V gene. The V end was cut by 5 bases, the J end by 2 bases, with 17 bases between. The length of the CDR3 is 16 residues. The CDR3 is CASSTRWRGITDTQYF. The DNA of the CDR3 is TGTGCCAGCAGCACCCGCTGGCGGGGAATCACAGATACGCAGTATTTT.

The chain links TRBV6-2 or TRBV6-3 to TRBJ2-3; the D gene is possibly TRBD1 (6 bases). Germline V gene lookup returns CDR1 MNHEY and CDR2 SVGEGT. V lost 0 bases and J lost 5, with 18 bases in between. This CDR3 spans 17 amino acids. The CDR3: CASSYSIQDSFLDTQYF. Here the CDR3 DNA reads TGTGCCAGCAGTTACTCGATACAGGACAGCTTCTTAGATACGCAGTATTTT.

This chain joins TRBV30 and TRBJ1-1, with D possibly TRBD1 on 6 matching bases. This CDR3 spans 12 amino acids. The V gene lost 4 bases and the J gene lost 6 bases, with 12 bases spanning the gap. Per the germline V gene, CDR1 is GTSNPN and CDR2 is SVGIG (reference sequence). This CDR3 is CAWTLQGAEAFF. In DNA, the CDR3 is TGTGCCTGGACCCTACAGGGTGCTGAAGCTTTCTTT.

V usage is TRBV24-1 and J usage is TRBJ1-2, with TRBD1 matching 7 bases. Germline CDR1 reads KGHDR; CDR2 reads SFDVKD. The CDR3 consists of 13 residues. Trimming at V came to 4 bases and at J to 7 bases, leaving 5 bases not matched to a gene. This CDR3 reads CATSDRTGSGYTF. The CDR3 nucleotides are TGTGCCACCAGTGACCGGACAGGTAGTGGCTACACCTTC.

This chain connects TRBV13 to TRBJ2-3; 8 bases fit TRBD2. Germline assignment: CDR1 PRHDT and CDR2 FYEKMQ (reference sequence). The CDR3 loop spans 15 amino acids. V lost 5 bases, J lost 2 bases, and 6 bases stayed unmatched. The CDR3 is CASSPTAGATDTQYF. CDR3 DNA sequence: TGTGCCAGCAGCCCCACAGCGGGGGCCACAGATACGCAGTATTTT.

This clone has only a few counts. V is TRBV6-5 and J is TRBJ2-5; 7 nucleotides align to TRBD2. Germline V gene lookup returns CDR1 MNHEY and CDR2 SVGAGI. The CDR3 covers 14 residues. J lost 5 bases, V lost 0 bases, and 3 bases had no gene match. The CDR3: CASSYSSLAETQYF. The CDR3 DNA sequence: TGTGCCAGCAGTTACTCGTCACTAGCGGAGACCCAGTACTTC.

This chain joins TRBV5-1 and TRBJ1-6, with D perhaps matching TRBD1 (6 bases). Germline assignment: CDR1 SGHRS and CDR2 YFSETQ. V dropped 4 bases and J dropped 7 bases, with 12 bases sitting between them. This CDR3 is built from 14 residues. The CDR3 protein is CASSEGTRNSPLHF. In DNA form, the CDR3 reads TGCGCCAGCAGCGAGGGGACAAGGAATTCACCCCTCCACTTT.

The rearrangement uses TRBV28 and TRBJ2-7; D might be TRBD2 (6 bases). Germline values: CDR1 MDHEN, CDR2 SYDVKM. This CDR3 spans 14 amino acids. Deletions cut 6 bases from V and 3 bases from J, with 15 bases between. Written as DNA, the CDR3 is TGTGCCAGCAGACCATGGACGGACTACTACGAGCAGTACTTC. Encoded protein: CASRPWTDYYEQYF.